What follows are 29 T cell receptor beta chains derived from one specimen sequenced in a study of cytomegalovirus exposure and HLA in healthy donors. Data came from immunoSEQ multiplex PCR; TCRdb stores just in-frame clones and leaves some out. The sample records a few hundred thousand clones, approximately 86% being singletons. Input material: PBMCs. The source of these receptors is a man aged 30-40 years in good health and CMV-seronegative.

The chain carries TRBV6-5 and TRBJ2-1, with D tentatively TRBD2 (6 bases). Germline loops: CDR1 MNHEY, CDR2 SVGAGI. The CDR3 is 15 residues long. The V gene lost 0 bases and the J gene lost 6 bases, with 12 bases spanning the gap. CDR3 in DNA: TGTGCCAGCAGTTACTCGGGACTGGAGCCCAATGAGCAGTTCTTC. Its protein product is CASSYSGLEPNEQFF.

This clone was found a few times. The CDR3 spells CASRTSGQGSQPQHF. Written as DNA, the CDR3 is TGTGCCAGCAGGACTTCCGGGCAGGGAAGTCAGCCCCAGCATTTT. The J gene is TRBJ1-5, the V gene TRBV6-1; weak D call: TRBD1 (5 bases). The CDR3 length is 15 residues. The V gene's germline CDR1 is MNHNS and CDR2 SASEGT. V was shortened by 6 bases and J by 6 bases, with 18 bases between the two germline ends.

The J gene is TRBJ2-1, the V gene TRBV5-1, with 7 bases lining up with TRBD1. The CDR3 contains 15 residues. Germline CDR1 reads SGHRS; CDR2 reads YFSETQ. V gave up 7 bases and J gave up 6 bases; unmatched junction bases: 13. The CDR3, as DNA: TGCGCCAGCGCTACCCGGACAGGCGGCCTCAATGAGCAGTTCTTC. Its protein is CASATRTGGLNEQFF.

Of note for this clone: Other DNA sequences of this sample code for an identical CDR3. This sequence joins TRBV18 and TRBJ1-4, with TRBD1 as a possible D gene (6 bases). Per germline, CDR1 KGHSH and CDR2 LQKENI. Deletions cut 6 bases from V and 3 bases from J, with 11 bases between. The CDR3 has 14 amino acids. This CDR3 is CASSRTGPNEKLFF. The CDR3 bases are TGTGCCAGCTCCCGAACAGGGCCTAATGAAAAACTGTTTTTT. Supplemented by reference TRBV18 and TRBJ1-4, the full variable domain reads NAGVMQNPRHLVRRRGQEARLRCSPMKGHSHVYWYRQLPEEGLKFMVYLQKENIIDESGMPKERFSAEFPKEGPSILRIQQVVRGDSAAYFCASSRTGPNEKLFFGSGTQLSVL.

The rearrangement links TRBV6-5 to TRBJ2-5; TRBD2 agrees at 9 bases. The CDR3 has 15 residues. Germline V gene lookup returns CDR1 MNHEY and CDR2 SVGAGI. Trimming cost V 7 bases and J 4 bases; bases outside gene matches: 10. The CDR3: CASTMYSGGTETQYF. CDR3 DNA sequence: TGTGCCAGCACTATGTATAGCGGGGGTACAGAGACCCAGTACTTC.

The CDR3 region has the DNA TGTGCCAGCAGTGAACAGCTAGCGGGGGGATACGAGCAGTACTTC. Encoded protein: CASSEQLAGGYEQYF. The chain couples TRBV6-1 to TRBJ2-7; 11 nucleotides align to TRBD2. The CDR3 is made up of 15 amino acids. V was clipped by 2 bases and J by 4 bases; unmatched bases: 4. Germline V gene data show CDR1 as MNHNS and CDR2 as SASEGT.

V gene TRBV9 combines with J gene TRBJ2-1; D is possibly TRBD2 (6 bases). Germline V gene lookup returns CDR1 SGDLS and CDR2 YYNGEE. Between the trimmed V and J ends, which lost 4 bases and 6 bases, there was a span of 17 bases. CDR3 size: 15 residues. As DNA, the CDR3 is TGTGCCAGCAGCTGGGGAGAGGTCGGGGGCAATGAGCAGTTCTTC. As protein: CASSWGEVGGNEQFF.

The table lists this clone with a few counts. V gene TRBV30 combines with J gene TRBJ1-1, with 7 positions matching TRBD1. The V gene's germline CDR1 is GTSNPN and CDR2 SVGIG (reference sequence). The CDR3 totals 13 residues. V was clipped by 2 bases and J by 3 bases; unmatched bases: 3. CDR3 sequence reads: CAWSIDRDTEAFF. CDR3 DNA sequence: TGTGCCTGGAGTATTGACAGGGACACTGAAGCTTTCTTT.

This clone was observed a single time. The chain couples TRBV5-6 to TRBJ1-4; TRBD1 is a possible D gene (5 bases). The V gene's germline CDR1 is SGHDT and CDR2 YYEEEE. CDR3 length: 15 amino acids. V dropped 2 bases and J dropped 4 bases, with 12 bases sitting between them. The CDR3 sequence is CASSFLGTHNEKLFF. In DNA, the CDR3 is TGTGCCAGCAGCTTTTTGGGGACTCATAATGAAAAACTGTTTTTT.

The genes are TRBV15 and TRBJ2-7, with a tentative D call TRBD1 (5 bases). The CDR3 runs 15 residues. The germline CDR1 and CDR2 sequences are LNHNV and YYDKDF (reference sequence). V was clipped by 6 bases and J by 6 bases, with 21 bases between them. CDR3 loop: CATSHTRQGRGEQYF. The CDR3 bases are TGTGCCACCAGTCATACCCGGCAGGGTAGAGGCGAGCAGTACTTC.

This chain joins TRBV4-3 and TRBJ1-3, with D maybe TRBD1 (6 bases). Deletions cut 1 base from V and 0 bases from J, with 7 bases between. Germline values: CDR1 LGHNA, CDR2 YSLEER. The CDR3 runs to 15 residues. This CDR3 is CASSQGDISGNTIYF. The CDR3 DNA is TGCGCCAGCAGCCAAGGGGACATCTCTGGAAACACCATATATTTT.

CDR3 DNA: TGTGCCACCAGCAGAGGAACTAGCGGGGGAACTAGGGAGCAGTACTTC. It translates to CATSRGTSGGTREQYF. The chain employs TRBV15 and TRBJ2-7, with 11 bases lining up with TRBD2. After removal of 1 base from V and 7 bases from J, the junction contained 9 bases not matched to a gene. The CDR3 is 16 residues long. CDR1 is LNHNV, CDR2 YYDKDF, per germline (reference sequence).

V usage is TRBV4-1 and J usage is TRBJ1-1; tentative D call: TRBD1 (5 bases). The CDR3 is made up of 19 amino acids. Per germline, CDR1 MGHRA and CDR2 YSYEKL. V lost 1 base, J lost 0 bases, and 21 bases lay in between. Written as DNA, the CDR3 is TGCGCCAGCAGCCAAGTGAGCCTCAAAAGGGGCGCAATGAACACTGAAGCTTTCTTT. Translating gives CASSQVSLKRGAMNTEAFF.

The J gene is TRBJ2-7, the V gene TRBV5-6; D may be TRBD2 (6 bases). This CDR3 comprises 14 residues. V lost 4 bases, J lost 3 bases, and 14 bases lay in between. Germline V gives CDR1 SGHDT, CDR2 YYEEEE. The chain's CDR3 is CASSPGVVLYEQYF. For the CDR3, the DNA is TGTGCCAGCAGCCCGGGGGTAGTCCTCTACGAGCAGTACTTC.

The chain's CDR3 is CASGDRGRGNEKLFF. CDR3 DNA sequence: TGTGCCAGCGGCGACAGGGGACGGGGAAATGAAAAACTGTTTTTT. The chain joins TRBV27 to TRBJ1-4; 8 bases are a match to TRBD1. Unmatched junction bases numbered 10, after V lost 8 bases and J lost 5 bases. Germline V gene lookup returns CDR1 MNHEY and CDR2 SMNVEV (reference sequence). The CDR3 spans 15 residues.

About this clone itself: Distinct nucleotide sequences in the sample also encode this CDR3. The rearrangement uses TRBV18 and TRBJ2-7; 11 bases are shared with TRBD2. Trimming cost V 3 bases and J 1 base; bases outside gene matches: 2. The CDR3 runs 15 residues. Germline loops: CDR1 KGHSH, CDR2 LQKENI. CDR3 DNA: TGTGCCAGCTCACCCCGGACTAGCGGGTCCTACGAGCAGTACTTC. It translates to CASSPRTSGSYEQYF.

The sample holds a few counts of this clone. Other DNA sequences in this sample translate to the same CDR3. The chain combines TRBV18 with TRBJ1-5; 8 nucleotides line up with TRBD1. V trimming: 3 bases; J trimming: 2 bases; junction bases outside the gene matches: 0. Germline V gives CDR1 KGHSH, CDR2 LQKENI. The length of the CDR3 is 14 residues. CDR3 protein: CASSPDRGNQPQHF. In DNA, the CDR3 is TGTGCCAGCTCACCGGACAGGGGCAATCAGCCCCAGCATTTT.

V and J are TRBV5-1 and TRBJ1-2; TRBD1 aligns across 8 bases. Germline CDR1 is SGHRS and CDR2 is YFSETQ. CDR3 length equals 16 residues. The junction had 8 bases not matched to a gene; V was cut back by 0 bases and J by 4 bases. The CDR3 DNA sequence: TGCGCCAGCAGCTTGGCAGGGGGCGCGGGTGGCTATGGCTACACCTTC. This gives the protein CASSLAGGAGGYGYTF.

This chain joins TRBV11-2 and TRBJ1-2; D may be TRBD1 (5 bases). V was pared by 5 bases and J by 2 bases, with 18 bases between. Germline V gene data show CDR1 as SGHAT and CDR2 as FQNNGV. The CDR3 length is 16 residues. The CDR3 here is CASSRTQTATNYGYTF. CDR3 nucleotide sequence: TGTGCCAGCAGCCGTACCCAGACAGCGACCAACTATGGCTACACCTTC.

V gene TRBV7-9 combines with J gene TRBJ1-1, with D unclear. This CDR3 is built from 12 residues. The germline CDR1 and CDR2 sequences are SEHNR and FQNEAQ (reference sequence). Trimming removed 5 bases from V and 10 bases from J, with 14 bases in between. Written as DNA, the CDR3 is TGTGCCAGCAGCACAGACCATACCCGAGCTTTCTTT. Translated: CASSTDHTRAFF.

The gene calls are TRBV11-2 and TRBJ2-7, with D perhaps TRBD1 (5 bases). V was cut by 2 bases and J by 1 base, with 9 bases left in between. Germline V lookup: CDR1 SGHAT, CDR2 FQNNGV. CDR3 length: 14 amino acids. The chain's CDR3 is CASSLRGASYEQYF. The CDR3 DNA is TGTGCCAGCAGCTTACGTGGGGCTTCCTACGAGCAGTACTTC.

V is TRBV6-1 and J is TRBJ1-5, with 9 bases aligning to TRBD1. V lost 4 bases to trimming and J lost 7 bases; unmatched junction nucleotides: 11. This CDR3 comprises 16 residues. The germline V gene encodes CDR1 MNHNS and CDR2 SASEGT. CDR3 amino acids: CASSGTGTGFNQPQHF. The CDR3 coding sequence is TGTGCCAGCAGTGGCACCGGGACAGGGTTTAACCAGCCCCAGCATTTT.

Worth noting for this clone: The same CDR3 can be traced to other DNA sequences in this sample. The V and J genes are TRBV18 and TRBJ1-2, with 7 positions matching TRBD1. CDR1 KGHSH and CDR2 LQKENI come from the germline V gene. Trimming removed 3 bases from V and 1 base from J; junction bases left unmatched: 2. CDR3 length equals 14 residues. The CDR3 coding sequence is TGTGCCAGCTCACCCGACAGGGATAACTATGGCTACACCTTC. This gives the protein CASSPDRDNYGYTF.

The rearrangement links TRBV29-1 to TRBJ2-7, with 7 nucleotides matching TRBD1. V gave up 4 bases and J gave up 4 bases; unmatched junction bases: 10. The germline CDR1 and CDR2 sequences are SQVTM and ANQGSEA. The CDR3 runs to 14 residues. CDR3 protein: CSVGRQGVGYEQYF. The CDR3 nucleotides are TGCAGCGTTGGGCGGCAGGGGGTTGGTTACGAGCAGTACTTC.

CDR3 residues: CASSDSSGAYNEQFF. In DNA, the CDR3 is TGTGCCAGCAGTGACTCTAGCGGGGCCTACAATGAGCAGTTCTTC. The V and J genes are TRBV6-4 and TRBJ2-1; 8 bases fit TRBD2. The CDR3 is 15 amino acids. The ends lost 0 bases at V and 2 bases at J; junction bases unmatched: 0. Germline values: CDR1 MRHNA, CDR2 SNTAGT.

This clone was observed once. The chain combines TRBV19 with TRBJ1-4, with D uncertain. Germline V gives CDR1 LNHDA, CDR2 SQIVND (reference sequence). The V gene lost 5 bases and the J gene lost 7 bases, with 11 bases spanning the gap. The CDR3 runs 13 residues. CDR3 region: CASSLPGSEKLFF. The CDR3 DNA reads as TGTGCCAGTAGTCTTCCCGGGTCTGAAAAACTGTTTTTT.

As regards this clone: The same CDR3 can be traced to other DNA sequences in this sample. The chain is built from TRBV18 and TRBJ1-3; unclear D gene. The ends were cut back, 2 bases at V and 3 bases at J, with 8 bases in the middle. CDR1 and CDR2 from the germline V gene are KGHSH and LQKENI. The CDR3 has 14 amino acids. The CDR3 is CASSPGGSGNTIYF. The CDR3 DNA reads TGTGCCAGCTCACCAGGAGGGAGTGGAAACACCATATATTTT.

The genes are TRBV5-4 and TRBJ2-3, with D possibly matching TRBD1 (6 bases). CDR1 and CDR2 (germline): SGHNT, YYREEE (reference sequence). This CDR3 spans 16 amino acids. Trimming took off 4 bases at V and 1 base at J, with 16 bases between the two ends. CDR3 amino acids: CASSMPTGSGTDTQYF. CDR3 bases: TGTGCCAGCAGCATGCCCACAGGGAGCGGCACAGATACGCAGTATTTT.

This chain uses TRBV23-1 with TRBJ1-6; 7 nucleotides match TRBD1. TRBV23-1 is an ORF, with its function uncertain. V shed 2 bases and J 9 bases; nucleotides not matched to a gene: 19. This CDR3 spans 19 amino acids. CDR3 DNA sequence: TGCGCCAGCAGTCAAGGGACACAACGTGAGGGACAGCCCTTTTCACCCCTCCACTTT. This gives the protein CASSQGTQREGQPFSPLHF.